Listed below are T cell receptor beta chains from one sample, sequenced in a study of beta chain features in type 1 diabetes. Clones were read by immunoSEQ multiplex PCR, and TCRdb kept only the in-frame ones, dropping some. Of 130,000 to 150,000 clones in the sample, about 13% were seen once. Specimen: central memory CD4+ T cells from blood. These receptors all come from a man between 18 and 35 years old with type 1 diabetes. The CDR3 runs from the conserved cysteine through the conserved F or W. A D gene is named only where the DNA matches it firmly. Some rows mark clone size as missing; the rest say once, few, many or name a class of expanded clone.

DNA	CDR3	size	V	J	D
TGCGCCAGCAGCCATGGTTTTATGAACACTGAAGCTTTCTTT	CASSHGFMNTEAFF	-	TRBV4-1	TRBJ1-1	-
TGCAGTGCTAGGAAGGAGACCCAGTACTTC	CSARKETQYF	few	TRBV20-1	TRBJ2-5	-
TGTGCCAGTAGTATGGGGGGGGTCGAGCGGCCCCAGCATTTT	CASSMGGVERPQHF	few	TRBV19	TRBJ1-5	-
TGTGCCAGCAGTTACTCCAGACAGGACTACGAGCAGTACTTC	CASSYSRQDYEQYF	-	TRBV6-5	TRBJ2-7	-
TGTGCCAGCAGTGAGGGGGACAGAAGCAATCAGCCCCAGCATTTT	CASSEGDRSNQPQHF	few	TRBV2	TRBJ1-5	TRBD1
TGTGCCTGGAGTAAGGTCCCAGCGGATGAAAAACTGTTTTTT	CAWSKVPADEKLFF	few	TRBV30	TRBJ1-4	-
TGCGCCAGCAGGGGGCCCAGAACAGATACGCAGTATTTT	CASRGPRTDTQYF	-	TRBV10-2	TRBJ2-3	-
TGCGCCAGCAGCTTGCCCAGCCTGAGTGAGCAGTTCTTC	CASSLPSLSEQFF	-	TRBV5-1	TRBJ2-1	-
TGTGCCAGCAGTGAGGGGACAGAGAACACCGGGGAGCTGTTTTTT	CASSEGTENTGELFF	-	TRBV2	TRBJ2-2	TRBD1
TGTGCCAGCTCACCCCGGGAGCCTAAAGAGACCCAGTACTTC	CASSPREPKETQYF	-	TRBV18	TRBJ2-5	-
TGTGCCAGCAGCCCTCCAACGGGGGACGGCTCCTACGAGCAGTACTTC	CASSPPTGDGSYEQYF	few	TRBV7-9	TRBJ2-7	-
TGTGCCAGCAGCTTAAGCGGCGCTATAAGCTCCTACGAGCAGTACTTC	CASSLSGAISSYEQYF	few	TRBV7-6	TRBJ2-7	-
TGTGCCAGCAGTGACCGACAGGTCCCCATGACGGATACGCAGTATTTT	CASSDRQVPMTDTQYF	few	TRBV25-1	TRBJ2-3	-
TGTGCCAGCAACGTACAAGGAAACACCATATATTTT	CASNVQGNTIYF	-	TRBV7-9	TRBJ1-3	-
TGTGCCAGCGGCAACAGGATACTAAATGAAAAACTGTTTTTT	CASGNRILNEKLFF	-	TRBV27	TRBJ1-4	-
TGTGCCAGCAGCTTTACTACAGGACGCGCTGAAGCTTTCTTT	CASSFTTGRAEAFF	few	TRBV9	TRBJ1-1	-
TGTGCCAGCAGTTCAGCGGGGGGGAACAATGAGCAGTTCTTC	CASSSAGGNNEQFF	few	TRBV6-6	TRBJ2-1	TRBD2
TGTGCCAGCCAGGCGGGTTACGGCTACACCTTC	CASQAGYGYTF	-	TRBV11-2	TRBJ1-2	-
TGCGCCAGCAGCGATCAGGGACAGGGCGATGAGCAGTTCTTC	CASSDQGQGDEQFF	few	TRBV5-1	TRBJ2-1	TRBD1
TGTGCCAGCAGCGTGGGACTTCCACCCTACGAGCAGTACTTC	CASSVGLPPYEQYF	-	TRBV9	TRBJ2-7	-
TGTGCCAGCAGCTCGAAGACAGGGACCTACGAGCAGTACTTC	CASSSKTGTYEQYF	-	TRBV5-4	TRBJ2-7	TRBD1
TGTGCCAGCAGTTGGGGGACTCGGGGACAGACCCAGTACTTC	CASSWGTRGQTQYF	-	TRBV28	TRBJ2-5	-